This T cell receptor beta chain comes out of a study of siplizumab effects on memory and regulatory T cells. In regard to this clone: Its antigen is not identified.

Per-sample assaying covered roughly 100,000 TCR templates. Clones were sequenced by immunoSEQ multiplex PCR, and TCRdb holds only the in-frame ones, with some missing. The sample comprises roughly 120,000 clones, around 94% of which are singletons, and roughly 1.7% rests with the top ten. CDR1 and CDR2 (germline): GTSNPN, SVGIG (reference sequence). Trimming left V 0 bases short and J 7 bases short, with 12 bases between. The CDR3 covers 13 residues. Broader study findings: The study did not confirm that proliferating Tregs from siplizumab cultures were suppressive. The mean Treg-derived percentage of mappable alloreactive CD4+ clones was 60% to 80% with siplizumab compared with 25% to 30% in controls. Both greater diversity than memory cells and a major contribution to the alloresponse seemed to characterize naive T cells.

This sequence was found in a human donor in good health. Sequenced sample: non-Treg CD4+ T cells sorted from blood. The rearrangement uses TRBV30 and TRBJ1-2; D gene ambiguous. CDR3 nucleotides: TGTGCCTGGAGTGTAGGGCAGGAGCTTGGCTACACCTTC. It is translated as CAWSVGQELGYTF. The whole variable domain, remainder taken from reference TRBV30 and TRBJ1-2, is SQTIHQWPATLVQPVGSPLSLECTVEGTSNPNLYWYRQAAGRGLQLLFYSVGIGQISSEVPQNLSASRPQDRQFILSSKKLLLSDSGFYLCAWSVGQELGYTFGSGTRLTVV.